The 19 T cell receptor beta chains below come from one sample, sequenced in a study of shared clonotypes between healthy human individuals. TCRdb's copy holds only in-frame clones and misses some; the assay was immunoSEQ multiplex PCR. The sample consists of 2 million to 3 million clones, around nine tenths of them appearing once. The specimen was naive CD4+ T cells sorted from blood. The subset is: CD45RA+ positively selected. Receptors originate from a man aged 18 to 35 in good health.

This chain uses TRBV5-5 with TRBJ1-6; TRBD1 matches at 7 bases. The germline CDR1 and CDR2 sequences are SGHKS and YYEKEE (reference sequence). The V and J ends lost 0 bases and 9 bases, in that order; junction bases with no gene match: 0. The CDR3 length is 13 residues. The CDR3 DNA is TGTGCCAGCAGCTTGGACAGGGGTTCACCCCTCCACTTT. Its translation is CASSLDRGSPLHF.

V is TRBV30 and J is TRBJ2-3, with D maybe TRBD1 (5 bases). CDR1 and CDR2 from the germline V gene are GTSNPN and SVGIG (reference sequence). The ends were cut back, 0 bases at V and 5 bases at J, with 15 bases in the middle. This CDR3 contains 15 residues. The CDR3 bases are TGTGCCTGGAGTGTTCAGGGTATTATTGGAGATACGCAGTATTTT. This codes for CAWSVQGIIGDTQYF.

V gene TRBV19 combines with J gene TRBJ2-7; 9 positions match TRBD1. This CDR3 contains 14 residues. Trimming took 5 bases from V and 5 from J; bases not matched to a gene: 7. Germline loops: CDR1 LNHDA, CDR2 SQIVND (reference sequence). Here the CDR3 DNA reads TGTGCCAGTAGTGTCGACAGGGGGACAAACGAGCAGTACTTC. Protein: CASSVDRGTNEQYF.

The chain combines TRBV12-5 with TRBJ2-1; D unclear. The CDR3 extends over 13 amino acids. From germline, CDR1 is LGHNT and CDR2 FRNRAP. V was cut by 1 base and J by 3 bases, with 4 bases left in between. The CDR3 nucleotides are TGTGCTAGTGGTTTGGACATCTACAATGAGCAGTTCTTC. This sequence encodes CASGLDIYNEQFF.

The chain couples TRBV14 to TRBJ1-1; D is unclear. V shed 4 bases and J shed 3 bases, with 9 bases lying between them. CDR1 SGHDN and CDR2 FVKESK come from the germline V gene. The CDR3 has 13 amino acids. The CDR3 sequence: CASSLYRDTEAFF. The CDR3, as DNA: TGTGCCAGCAGCCTCTACCGGGACACTGAAGCTTTCTTT.

The genes are TRBV15 and TRBJ1-4; D not resolved. There are 12 residues in the CDR3. The germline CDR1 and CDR2 sequences are LNHNV and YYDKDF (reference sequence). The V end lost 2 bases, the J end lost 6 bases, and 4 bases lay between the germline ends. The CDR3 DNA follows: TGTGCCACCAGCAGAAATTATGAAAAACTGTTTTTT. As protein: CATSRNYEKLFF.

The gene calls are TRBV18 and TRBJ1-2; 7 bases are a match to TRBD1. The V segment lost 3 bases and the J segment 7 bases; nucleotides outside the gene matches: 8. The germline CDR1 and CDR2 sequences are KGHSH and LQKENI. This CDR3 region has 14 residues. CDR3 sequence reads: CASSPGTVGAGYTF. Written as DNA, the CDR3 is TGTGCCAGCTCACCGGGGACAGTAGGAGCTGGCTACACCTTC.

This chain links TRBV21-1 with TRBJ1-2; TRBD1 reflects the table's D call only, with no check against the DNA. TRBV21-1 is classified as a pseudogene. CDR3 length: 18 residues. CDR3 protein: CASSKNQQGASLNYGYTF. The CDR3 nucleotides are TGTGCCAGCAGCAAGAATCAGCAGGGGGCAAGTCTTAACTATGGCTACACCTTC.

V and J are TRBV18 and TRBJ1-3; 8 bases line up with TRBD1. Germline V lookup: CDR1 KGHSH, CDR2 LQKENI. The CDR3 loop spans 16 amino acids. V was pared by 4 bases and J by 1 base, with 6 bases of the junction left unmatched. Written as DNA, the CDR3 is TGTGCCAGCTCACAGGGGACAGGCGAGTCTGGAAACACCATATATTTT. It translates to CASSQGTGESGNTIYF. The full variable domain, completed using reference TRBV18 and TRBJ1-3, is NAGVMQNPRHLVRRRGQEARLRCSPMKGHSHVYWYRQLPEEGLKFMVYLQKENIIDESGMPKERFSAEFPKEGPSILRIQQVVRGDSAAYFCASSQGTGESGNTIYFGEGSWLTVV.

The genes are TRBV7-9 and TRBJ2-5; TRBD2 matches 8 bases. The DNA end is more similar to TRBJ2-7, so the J call may be wrong. The CDR3 contains 15 residues. Looked up from germline, CDR1 is SEHNR and CDR2 is FQNEAQ (reference sequence). The CDR3 is CASSLVTSGSYEQYF. CDR3 nucleotides: TGTGCCAGCAGCTTAGTTACTAGCGGATCCTACGAGCAGTACTTC.

Worth noting for this clone: This sample includes further DNA sequences coding for the same CDR3. V is TRBV18 and J is TRBJ2-5; D might be TRBD1 (5 bases). The V and J ends lost 2 bases and 1 base respectively, with 11 bases between them. Germline CDR1 is KGHSH and CDR2 is LQKENI. CDR3 length: 15 residues. The CDR3 sequence is CASSPIPGSQETQYF. In nucleotides, the CDR3 is TGTGCCAGCTCACCAATACCAGGGTCCCAAGAGACCCAGTACTTC.

A note on this clone: Mismatch with germline at one junction end may stem from a read error. Other DNA sequences in the sample encode the same CDR3. The chain is built from TRBV7-7 and TRBJ2-5; unclear D gene. Germline CDR1 reads SSHAT; CDR2 reads FNYEAQ (reference sequence). The CDR3 covers 13 residues. The CDR3 reads CASSPRNQETQYF. The CDR3 DNA sequence: TGTGCTAGCAGCCCCCGGAACCAAGAGACCCAGTACTTC.

This chain joins TRBV19 and TRBJ2-3; D might be TRBD1 or TRBD2, each matching 6 bases. Trimming shortened V by 1 base and J by 2 bases, and 10 bases separated the two germline ends. Germline V gene sequence: CDR1 LNHDA, CDR2 SQIVND (reference sequence). CDR3 length: 15 residues. The CDR3 here is CASSIGRGDTDTQYF. The CDR3 coding sequence is TGTGCCAGTAGTATAGGAAGGGGGGACACAGATACGCAGTATTTT. Based on the CDR3 plus reference TRBV19 and TRBJ2-3, the full variable domain is DGGITQSPKYLFRKEGQNVTLSCEQNLNHDAMYWYRQDPGQGLRLIYYSQIVNDFQKGDIAEGYSVSREKKESFPLTVTSAQKNPTAFYLCASSIGRGDTDTQYFGPGTRLTVL.

The chain joins TRBV5-1 to TRBJ2-2; possible D gene TRBD1, 6 bases. The CDR3 spans 15 residues. The germline V and J ends were trimmed by 3 bases and 3 bases, with 12 bases remaining between them. The germline V gene has CDR1 SGHRS and CDR2 YFSETQ. The chain's CDR3 is CASSWGHSDTGELFF. DNA of the CDR3: TGCGCCAGCAGCTGGGGACACAGTGACACCGGGGAGCTGTTTTTT. Complete variable domain (other parts from reference TRBV5-1 and TRBJ2-2): KAGVTQTPRYLIKTRGQQVTLSCSPISGHRSVSWYQQTPGQGLQFLFEYFSETQRNKGNFPGRFSGRQFSNSRSEMNVSTLELGDSALYLCASSWGHSDTGELFFGEGSRLTVL.

The J gene is TRBJ2-5, the V gene TRBV6-5; 9 nucleotides line up with TRBD1. CDR3 length equals 15 residues. Trimming at V came to 4 bases and at J to 0 bases, leaving 3 bases not matched to a gene. Germline assignment: CDR1 MNHEY and CDR2 SVGAGI. Here the CDR3 reads CASSSTGGYQETQYF. The CDR3 DNA reads as TGTGCCAGCAGTTCGACAGGGGGATACCAAGAGACCCAGTACTTC.

The chain couples TRBV5-6 to TRBJ2-5; D gene ambiguous. V was cut by 1 base and J by 1 base, with 8 bases left in between. The CDR3 length is 14 residues. Per the germline V gene, CDR1 is SGHDT and CDR2 is YYEEEE. The CDR3 DNA sequence: TGTGCCAGCAGCTTGTTAGCACCCCAAGAGACCCAGTACTTC. Its translation: CASSLLAPQETQYF.

As concerns this clone: At the DNA level, this CDR3 is encoded by other sequences in the same sample as well. This chain links TRBV18 with TRBJ1-4; the D gene is possibly TRBD1 (5 bases). The germline V and J ends were trimmed by 6 bases and 5 bases, with 10 bases remaining between them. This CDR3 is built from 13 residues. In germline, CDR1 is KGHSH, CDR2 LQKENI. The CDR3 DNA follows: TGTGCCAGCTCTCCGGGGGTGAATGAAAAACTGTTTTTT. It codes for CASSPGVNEKLFF.

This clone was counted between two and nine times. The CDR3 region has the DNA TGTGCCTGGAGGACAAGTGGGCGCGGGGAGACCCAGTACTTC. Translated: CAWRTSGRGETQYF. The genes are TRBV30 and TRBJ2-5; perhaps TRBD2 as D (5 bases). CDR3 length: 14 residues. Trimming took off 3 bases at V and 5 bases at J, with 16 bases between the two ends. Germline values: CDR1 GTSNPN, CDR2 SVGIG (reference sequence).

The genes are TRBV7-2 and TRBJ2-2; 8 nucleotides agree with TRBD2. CDR1 and CDR2 (germline): SGHTA, FQGNSA. Trimming at V came to 2 bases and at J to 2 bases, leaving 10 bases not matched to a gene. This CDR3 is built from 18 residues. CDR3 protein: CASSLSGAGGLNTGELFF. The CDR3 DNA reads TGTGCCAGCAGCTTATCTGGGGCGGGAGGCCTTAACACCGGGGAGCTGTTTTTT.